The clone carrying this TCR beta chain was seen repeatedly, ten times or more. Its antigen remains unknown. The data are from a study of CD8+CD57+ T cells in acquired aplastic anemia. Looking at the study overall: DNA recovered from sorted CD4+ and CD8+ cells had a mean of approximately 3.2 ug.

Regarding the study as a whole: The CD8+ Simpson's diversity of patients and controls was not significantly different. The number of CD8+ CDR3 sequences shared by patients and controls was around 30.

Germline CDR1 is SGHAT and CDR2 is FQNNGV. Deletions cut 3 bases from V and 6 bases from J, with 14 bases between. The CDR3 totals 15 residues. Patients chosen for sequencing had shown CD8+CD57+ cell expansion by flow cytometry. With no exception, the patients had severe acquired aplastic anemia. The TCR beta profiling, which covered VDJ combination and CDR3 sequence, was carried out using genomic DNA as the template. TCRdb itself ran the reads through MiXCR, one entry per CDR3 protein. The sample carries roughly 190,000 distinct CDR3 sequences, 48% recorded once. The specimen was sorted CD4+, CD8+, or CD8+CD57+ T cells (not recorded which) from PBMCs. The clonotype originates from a human donor with aplastic anemia. The chain links TRBV11-2 to TRBJ2-2; the D gene could be TRBD1 or TRBD2 (5 bases each). In DNA form, the CDR3 reads TGTGCCAGCAGCTTGTGGGGGATCGAGTCCGGGGAGCTGTTTTTT. It specifies CASSLWGIESGELFF.